This T cell receptor (beta chain) comes out of a study of blood T cell repertoires in COVID-19. The wider study: PBMCs, B-cell-depleted T cells, or T cells were the source of the cDNA or gDNA that made up the material.

The table came from immunoSEQ multiplex PCR; TCRdb's copy has only in-frame clones and leaves some out. The repertoire holds fewer than 85,000 clones, with 90% as singletons. The count of this clone is one. From germline, CDR1 is MGHRA and CDR2 YSYEKL. CDR3 length equals 16 residues. The V and J ends lost 1 base and 1 base, in that order; junction bases with no gene match: 2. The chain has TRBV4-1 and TRBJ2-1; TRBD2 agrees at 9 bases. Sequenced sample: peripheral blood. The TCR sequence derives from a woman aged 45-65 years in a cohort sampled during active COVID-19. This CDR3 is CASSQGGLASYNEQFF. The CDR3 nucleotides are TGCGCCAGCAGCCAAGGCGGACTAGCGTCCTACAATGAGCAGTTCTTC.